This T cell receptor (beta chain) was sequenced during a study of blood T cell repertoires in COVID-19. Study as a whole: Acute and convalescent COVID-19 samples came from the United States, Italy and Spain. Sample material is recorded as cDNA or gDNA derived from T cells, B-cell-depleted T cells, or PBMCs.

In the authors' methods: Reference gene primer amplification gave nucleated cell count estimates. Method: immunoSEQ multiplex PCR; TCRdb's copy keeps in-frame clones and lacks some. The DNA was the basis for D and trimming; V, J and clone size are from that table. Of approximately 300,000 clones in the sample, around 82% were seen once. Trimming removed 0 bases from V and 7 bases from J, with 24 bases in between. The CDR3 is made up of 18 amino acids. Germline loops: CDR1 SGHRS, CDR2 YFSETQ. V and J are TRBV5-1 and TRBJ2-3, with D maybe TRBD1 (6 bases). The receptor comes from a woman aged 50 to 60 with acute or convalescent COVID-19. The sequenced material came from peripheral blood. The CDR3: CASSLGIDRGTFTNTQYF. In DNA, the CDR3 is TGCGCCAGCAGCTTGGGTATCGATAGGGGGACCTTTACAAATACGCAGTATTTT.